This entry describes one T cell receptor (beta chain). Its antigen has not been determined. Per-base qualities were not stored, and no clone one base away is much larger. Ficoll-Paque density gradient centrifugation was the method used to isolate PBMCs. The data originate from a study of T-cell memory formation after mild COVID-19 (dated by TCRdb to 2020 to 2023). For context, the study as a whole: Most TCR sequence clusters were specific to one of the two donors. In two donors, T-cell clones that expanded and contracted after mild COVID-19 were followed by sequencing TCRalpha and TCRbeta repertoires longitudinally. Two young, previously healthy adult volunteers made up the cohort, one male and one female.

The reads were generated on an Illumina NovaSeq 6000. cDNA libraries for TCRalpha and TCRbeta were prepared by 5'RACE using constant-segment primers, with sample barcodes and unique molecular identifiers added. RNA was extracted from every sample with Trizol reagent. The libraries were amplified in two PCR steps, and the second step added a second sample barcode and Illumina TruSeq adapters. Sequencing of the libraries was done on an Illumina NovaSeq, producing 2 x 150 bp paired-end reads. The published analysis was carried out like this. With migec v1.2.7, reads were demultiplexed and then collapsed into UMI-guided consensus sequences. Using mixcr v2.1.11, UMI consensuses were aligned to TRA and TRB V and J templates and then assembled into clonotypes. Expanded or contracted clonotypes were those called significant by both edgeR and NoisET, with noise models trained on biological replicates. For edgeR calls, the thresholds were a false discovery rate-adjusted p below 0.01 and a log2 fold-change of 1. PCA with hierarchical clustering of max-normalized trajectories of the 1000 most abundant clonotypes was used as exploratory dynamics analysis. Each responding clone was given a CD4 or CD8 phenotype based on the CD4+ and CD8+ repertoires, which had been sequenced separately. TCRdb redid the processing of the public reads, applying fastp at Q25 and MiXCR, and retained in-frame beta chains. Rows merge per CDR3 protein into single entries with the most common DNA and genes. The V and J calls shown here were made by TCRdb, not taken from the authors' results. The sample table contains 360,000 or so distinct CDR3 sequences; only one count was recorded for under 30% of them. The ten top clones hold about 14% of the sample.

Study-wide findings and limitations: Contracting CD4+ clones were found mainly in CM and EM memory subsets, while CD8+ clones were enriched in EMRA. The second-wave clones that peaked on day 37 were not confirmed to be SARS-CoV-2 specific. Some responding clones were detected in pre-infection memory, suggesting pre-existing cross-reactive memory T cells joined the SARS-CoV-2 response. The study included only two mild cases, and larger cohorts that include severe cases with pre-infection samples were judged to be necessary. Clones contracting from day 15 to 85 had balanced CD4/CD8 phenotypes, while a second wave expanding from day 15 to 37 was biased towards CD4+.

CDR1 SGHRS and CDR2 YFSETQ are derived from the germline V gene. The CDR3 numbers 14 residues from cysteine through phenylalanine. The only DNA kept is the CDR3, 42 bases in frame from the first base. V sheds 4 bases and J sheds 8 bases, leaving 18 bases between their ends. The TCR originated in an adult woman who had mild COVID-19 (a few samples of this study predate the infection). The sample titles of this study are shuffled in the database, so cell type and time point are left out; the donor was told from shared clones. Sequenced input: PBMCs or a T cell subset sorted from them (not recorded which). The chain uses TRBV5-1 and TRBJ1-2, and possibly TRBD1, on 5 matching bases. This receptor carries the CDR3 CASSPRDLTGGYTF. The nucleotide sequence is TGCGCCAGCAGCCCCCGGGACCTCACGGGGGGCTACACCTTC. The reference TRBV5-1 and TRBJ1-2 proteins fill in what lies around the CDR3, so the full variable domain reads KAGVTQTPRYLIKTRGQQVTLSCSPISGHRSVSWYQQTPGQGLQFLFEYFSETQRNKGNFPGRFSGRQFSNSRSEMNVSTLELGDSALYLCASSPRDLTGGYTFGSGTRLTVV.